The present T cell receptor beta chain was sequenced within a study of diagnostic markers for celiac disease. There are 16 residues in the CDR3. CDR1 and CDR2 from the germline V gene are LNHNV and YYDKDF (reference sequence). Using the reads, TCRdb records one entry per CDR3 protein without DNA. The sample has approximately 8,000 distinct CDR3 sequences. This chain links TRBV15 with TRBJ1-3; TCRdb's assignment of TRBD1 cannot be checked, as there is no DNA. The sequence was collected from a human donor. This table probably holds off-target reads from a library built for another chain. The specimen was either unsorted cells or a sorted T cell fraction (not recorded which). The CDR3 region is CATSRDRDSLRNTIYF.